This record covers a single TCR beta chain. This sample is drawn from a study of spatial heterogeneity in lung cancer. Study overall: Detection consistently yielded more beta chains than alpha chains. Raw sequencing reads included, on average, more than 8.5 appearances of each unique TCR and UMI combination.

Every TCR cDNA molecule bore its own unique molecular identifier. MiXCR was run by TCRdb on the 5' RACE reads, yielding one entry per CDR3 protein. Of a few thousand distinct CDR3 sequences listed, 20% to 25% were seen once; the top ten hold 20% to 25%. This sample's time point: sample taken at primary tumor resection. Material for sequencing was whole RNA from tumor, nontumor lung or frozen PBMC, left unsorted. There were 65 or so donors, all of them untreated patients with early-stage non-small cell lung cancer. Germline CDR1 MNHNS, CDR2 SASEGT. Trimming cost V 2 bases and J 6 bases, with 6 bases left between them. CDR3 size: 12 residues.

The clonotype comes from a female donor with early-stage non-small cell lung cancer. Sequencing was performed on normal lung tissue next to the tumor, taken at surgery. The chain employs TRBV6-1 and TRBJ2-3; D uncertain. CDR3 residues: CASSELLDTQYF. CDR3 bases: TGTGCCAGCAGTGAATTGCTGGATACGCAGTATTTT.